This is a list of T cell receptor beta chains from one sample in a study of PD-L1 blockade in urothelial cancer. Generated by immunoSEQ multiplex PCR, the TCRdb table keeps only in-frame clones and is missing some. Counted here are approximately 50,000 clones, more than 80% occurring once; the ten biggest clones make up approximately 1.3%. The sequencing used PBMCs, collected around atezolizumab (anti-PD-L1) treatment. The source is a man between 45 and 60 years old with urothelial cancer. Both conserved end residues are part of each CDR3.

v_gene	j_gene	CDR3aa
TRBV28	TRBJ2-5	CASNRGGQKETQYF
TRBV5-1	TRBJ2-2	CASTLGLETGELFF
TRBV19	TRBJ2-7	CASSSGLAGALPSSYEQYF
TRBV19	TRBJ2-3	CASTTADGFDTQYF
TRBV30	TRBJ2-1	CAWRHPNYSSYNEQFF
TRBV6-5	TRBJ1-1	CASSYSGAEAFF
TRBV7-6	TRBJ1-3	CASSPDRVGNTIYF
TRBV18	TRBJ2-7	CASSSEGTSGRNEQYF
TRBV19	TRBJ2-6	CASSISRGANVLTF
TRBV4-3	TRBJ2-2	CASSQDLTGYTGELFF
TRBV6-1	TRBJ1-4	CASSLTATNEKLFF
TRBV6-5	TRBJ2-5	CASSYPTGAGQYF
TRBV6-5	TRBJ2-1	CASSYQLAYDEQFF
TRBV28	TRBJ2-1	CASRFQREERYNEQFF
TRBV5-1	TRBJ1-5	CASSLYPHRNRRQPQHF
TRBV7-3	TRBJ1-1	CASSLTGTSMNTEAFF
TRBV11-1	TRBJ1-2	CASSLARDRGNYGYTF
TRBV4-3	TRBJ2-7	CASSQVGDTNYEQYF
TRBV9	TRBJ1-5	CASSVGPYSNQPQHF
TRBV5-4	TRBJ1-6	CASSFGGGNSPLHF
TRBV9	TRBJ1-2	CASSSGTGYFFGYTF
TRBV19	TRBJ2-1	CASSRRGQGNEQFF
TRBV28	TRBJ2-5	CASNPGTSGNGRETQYF